This record covers a single T cell receptor (beta chain). Repertoires were generated with immunoSEQ multiplex PCR, while TCRdb's copy carries only in-frame clones and drops some. The sample lists 50,000 to 70,000 clones, approximately 54% occurring once. The data were obtained in a study of cytotoxic CD8 clonotypes in ibrutinib-treated CLL. For the study at large: In all, around 10 patients were relapsed/refractory, some 14 were treatment-naive and around 17 were IGHV unmutated. Specimens for response were gathered following a median roughly 13 months of therapy, spanning 6 to 36. 25 or so partial and 2 complete responses; at median about 70 months, about 14 remitted, about twelve progressed.

Per germline, CDR1 MGHDK and CDR2 SYGVNS. Trimming cost V 6 bases and J 5 bases; bases outside gene matches: 3. The CDR3 is 14 amino acids. The sequenced sample was PBMCs, obtained at disease progression, from a patient treated with ibrutinib. The receptor's source is a human donor with chronic lymphocytic leukemia. V usage is TRBV25-1 and J usage is TRBJ2-5, with 13 nucleotides matching TRBD2. CDR3 in DNA: TGTGCCAGCAGACTAGCGGGGGGGACGGAGACCCAGTACTTC. Its protein is CASRLAGGTETQYF. Looking up the rest from reference TRBV25-1 and TRBJ2-5 gives the full variable domain: EADIYQTPRYLVIGTGKKITLECSQTMGHDKMYWYQQDPGMELHLIHYSYGVNSTEKGDLSSESTVSRIRTEHFPLTLESARPSHTSQYLCASRLAGGTETQYFGPGTRLLVL.